This is a list of T cell receptor beta chains from one sample in a study of HIV-infected patients and healthy controls. TCRdb re-derived calls from the 5' RACE reads in MiXCR, one entry per CDR3 protein. Of approximately 9,300 distinct CDR3 sequences listed, around 6% are singletons. The material was blood, obtained during antiretroviral therapy. All receptors come from an adult with HIV infection. The donor label of this sample is uncertain. CDR3s include the opening cysteine and the closing phenylalanine or tryptophan. Fields, in order: clone size, CDR3 length, V gene, D gene, J gene, CDR3 protein, CDR3 DNA. The D gene is left open where the match is weak. Not every row has a clone size; where given, it reads once, few, many or a size class.

-	15	TRBV19	-	TRBJ2-3	CASSAIGFYTDTQYF	TGTGCCAGTAGTGCGATCGGGTTCTACACAGATACGCAGTATTTT
-	14	TRBV7-2	TRBD2	TRBJ2-7	CASSLALDSGGVYF	TGTGCCAGCAGCTTAGCGCTAGATAGCGGGGGGGTGTACTTC
hyperexpanded	13	TRBV6-6	-	TRBJ2-7	CASSGLSSYEQYF	TGTGCCAGTTCGGGGCTGTCCTCCTACGAGCAGTACTTC
few	18	TRBV19	-	TRBJ1-4	CASSIEWQIPATNEKLFF	TGTGCCAGTAGTATTGAGTGGCAGATCCCTGCAACTAATGAAAAACTGTTTTTT
many	17	TRBV27	TRBD2	TRBJ2-3	CASSYLSSGGTSDTQYF	TGTGCCAGCAGTTACTTATCTAGCGGAGGGACTTCAGATACGCAGTATTTT
many	13	TRBV15	TRBD1	TRBJ1-2	CATSIQAGGGYTF	TGTGCCACCAGCATTCAAGCAGGGGGTGGCTACACCTTC
medium-sized	17	TRBV3-1	-	TRBJ2-3	CASSQEQEWFSTDTQYF	TGTGCCAGCAGCCAAGAACAGGAGTGGTTCAGCACAGATACGCAGTATTTT
many	13	TRBV11-3	-	TRBJ2-4	CASGERAKNIQYF	TGTGCCAGCGGTGAACGGGCCAAAAACATTCAGTACTTC
-	14	TRBV20-1	TRBD2	TRBJ2-3	CSALWTSGEDTQYF	TGCAGTGCACTTTGGACTAGCGGGGAAGATACGCAGTATTTT
medium-sized	17	TRBV2	-	TRBJ2-3	CASSEGWRGQSTDTQYF	TGTGCCAGCAGTGAAGGATGGAGGGGCCAAAGCACAGATACGCAGTATTTT
few	14	TRBV5-6	-	TRBJ2-5	CASSPGFRGSAQYF	TGTGCCAGCAGCCCCGGGTTTCGGGGTTCGGCCCAGTACTTC
-	14	TRBV3-1	-	TRBJ2-5	CASSQDVAVETQYF	TGTGCCAGCAGCCAAGATGTGGCGGTGGAGACCCAGTACTTC
many	16	TRBV5-1	-	TRBJ1-1	CASSLASNTMNTEAFF	TGCGCCAGCAGCTTGGCCAGTAACACCATGAACACTGAAGCTTTCTTT
medium-sized	14	TRBV7-2	-	TRBJ2-7	CASRIGGPEYEQYF	TGTGCCAGCAGGATAGGGGGGCCCGAATACGAGCAGTACTTC
many	15	TRBV12-3/TRBV12-4	TRBD1	TRBJ1-2	CASSPGQGPYYGYTF	TGTGCCAGCAGCCCAGGACAGGGTCCTTACTATGGCTACACCTTC
many	15	TRBV6-5	TRBD2	TRBJ2-3	CASSSGTSSADTQYF	TGTGCCAGCAGTTCCGGGACTAGCTCAGCAGATACGCAGTATTTT
many	16	TRBV10-2	TRBD2	TRBJ2-5	CASSDWTSGRPETQYF	TGCGCCAGCAGTGATTGGACTAGCGGGAGACCAGAGACCCAGTACTTC
many	15	TRBV6-5	-	TRBJ2-7	CASSYNRGGGYEQYF	TGTGCCAGCAGTTATAACAGGGGAGGCGGCTACGAGCAGTACTTC
many	17	TRBV11-3	-	TRBJ2-1	CASSLPPRLGSYNEQFF	TGTGCCAGCAGCTTACCCCCGAGACTAGGGTCCTACAATGAGCAGTTCTTC
few	14	TRBV5-4	-	TRBJ1-2	CASSLETRDYGYTF	TGTGCCAGCAGCTTGGAAACGCGCGACTATGGCTACACCTTC
many	12	TRBV7-7	-	TRBJ2-3	CASSNEGNTQYF	TGTGCCAGCAGCAACGAGGGAAATACGCAGTATTTT
many	15	TRBV24-1	TRBD1	TRBJ1-2	CATSDWTGGVDGYTF	TGTGCCACCAGTGATTGGACAGGGGGCGTCGATGGCTACACCTTC
medium-sized	14	TRBV11-2	TRBD1	TRBJ2-6	CAGRQGPGANVLTF	TGTGCCGGACGACAGGGACCTGGGGCCAACGTCCTGACTTTC
many	14	TRBV29-1	-	TRBJ2-5	CSVEDTGRKGTQYF	TGCAGCGTTGAAGATACAGGGAGAAAAGGGACCCAGTACTTC
-	15	TRBV5-1	TRBD1	TRBJ1-5	CASSLQGASNQPQHF	TGCGCCAGCAGCTTGCAGGGGGCGAGCAATCAGCCCCAGCATTTT
-	14	TRBV20-1	TRBD2	TRBJ2-5	CSALGPSGQETQYF	TGCAGTGCATTGGGGCCTAGCGGCCAAGAGACCCAGTACTTC
-	11	TRBV29-1	-	TRBJ1-1	CSVVGGAEAFF	TGCAGCGTTGTAGGTGGCGCTGAAGCTTTCTTT
many	15	TRBV3-1	-	TRBJ2-7	CASSQGPGRAYEQYF	TGTGCCAGCAGCCAAGGGCCCGGGCGAGCCTACGAGCAGTACTTC
-	14	TRBV2	TRBD2	TRBJ2-7	CASSVSGGSYEQYF	TGTGCCAGCAGTGTGAGCGGGGGCTCCTACGAGCAGTACTTC
once	12	TRBV7-2	-	TRBJ2-5	CASRSLQETQYF	TGTGCCAGCAGATCACTCCAAGAGACCCAGTACTTC
medium-sized	15	TRBV27	TRBD2	TRBJ2-7	CASSQVAGGSYEQYF	TGTGCCAGCAGTCAAGTAGCGGGGGGATCCTACGAGCAGTACTTC
many	16	TRBV18	TRBD2	TRBJ2-5	CASSPQRGLPEETQYF	TGTGCCAGCTCACCCCAGCGGGGGTTGCCTGAAGAGACCCAGTACTTC
many	16	TRBV7-2	TRBD2	TRBJ2-1	CASSRDRGVNYNEQFF	TGTGCCAGCAGCCGGGACCGGGGGGTGAACTACAATGAGCAGTTCTTC
many	17	TRBV4-3	TRBD1	TRBJ1-1	CASSTGPGQGLNTEAFF	TGCGCCAGCTCGACGGGGCCGGGACAGGGGCTGAACACTGAAGCTTTCTTT
many	16	TRBV20-1	-	TRBJ1-1	CSARGWREGVNTEAFF	TGCAGTGCTAGAGGGTGGAGGGAGGGGGTGAACACTGAAGCTTTCTTT
many	15	TRBV7-3	TRBD2	TRBJ2-1	CASSPLGGRDNEQFF	TGTGCCAGCAGCCCACTTGGCGGGAGGGACAATGAGCAGTTCTTC
medium-sized	13	TRBV19	-	TRBJ1-2	CASSVNSNYGYTF	TGTGCCAGTAGTGTCAACAGTAACTATGGCTACACCTTC
medium-sized	16	TRBV6-5	-	TRBJ2-7	CASRLQGTRGSYEQYF	TGTGCCAGCAGGCTACAGGGGACTAGGGGGTCCTACGAGCAGTACTTC
few	15	TRBV7-9	TRBD2	TRBJ2-3	CASSAGAGDTDTQYF	TGTGCCAGCAGCGCGGGAGCGGGGGACACAGATACGCAGTATTTT
-	13	TRBV3-1	-	TRBJ2-3	CASSQSSSDTQYF	TGTGCCAGCAGCCAATCTAGCTCCGATACGCAGTATTTT
many	18	TRBV7-8	TRBD1	TRBJ2-1	CASSSITGTGGFQDEQFF	TGTGCCAGCAGCTCCATTACCGGGACAGGGGGCTTCCAGGATGAGCAGTTCTTC
many	18	TRBV29-1	-	TRBJ2-2	CSVEDPGTAGLNTGELFF	TGCAGCGTTGAAGACCCCGGGACAGCGGGACTCAACACCGGGGAGCTGTTTTTT